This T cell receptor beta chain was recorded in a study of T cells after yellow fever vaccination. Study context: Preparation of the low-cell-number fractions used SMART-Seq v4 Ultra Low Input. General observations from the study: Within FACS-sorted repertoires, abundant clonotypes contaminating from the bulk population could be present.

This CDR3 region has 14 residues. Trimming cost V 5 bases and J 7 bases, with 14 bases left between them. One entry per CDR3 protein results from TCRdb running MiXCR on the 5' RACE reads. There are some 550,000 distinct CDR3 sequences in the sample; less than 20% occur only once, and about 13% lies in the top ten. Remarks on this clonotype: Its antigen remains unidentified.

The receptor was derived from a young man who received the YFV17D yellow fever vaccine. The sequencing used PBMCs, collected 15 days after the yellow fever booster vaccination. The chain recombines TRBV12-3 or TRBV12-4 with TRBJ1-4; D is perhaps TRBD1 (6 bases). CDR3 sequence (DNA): TGTGCCAGCAGTCGAGGGGGGCCCCGTGAAAAACTGTTTTTT. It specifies CASSRGGPREKLFF.